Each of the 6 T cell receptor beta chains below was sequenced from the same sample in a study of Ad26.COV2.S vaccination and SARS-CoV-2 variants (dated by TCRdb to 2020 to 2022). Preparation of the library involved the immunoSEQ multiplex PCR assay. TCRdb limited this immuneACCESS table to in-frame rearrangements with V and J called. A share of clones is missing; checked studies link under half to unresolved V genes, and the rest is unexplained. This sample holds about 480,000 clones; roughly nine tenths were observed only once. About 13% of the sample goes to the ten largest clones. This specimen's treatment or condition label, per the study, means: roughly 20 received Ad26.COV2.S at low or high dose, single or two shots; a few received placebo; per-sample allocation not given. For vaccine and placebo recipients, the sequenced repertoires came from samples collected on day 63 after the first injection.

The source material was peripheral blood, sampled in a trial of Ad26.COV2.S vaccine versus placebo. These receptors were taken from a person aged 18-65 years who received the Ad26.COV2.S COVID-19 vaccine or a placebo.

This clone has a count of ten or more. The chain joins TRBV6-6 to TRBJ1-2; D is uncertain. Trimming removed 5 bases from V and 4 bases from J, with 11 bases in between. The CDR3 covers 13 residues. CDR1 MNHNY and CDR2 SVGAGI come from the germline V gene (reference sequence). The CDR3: CASSPPTGYGYTF. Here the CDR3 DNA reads TGTGCCAGCAGTCCCCCCACGGGCTATGGCTACACCTTC.

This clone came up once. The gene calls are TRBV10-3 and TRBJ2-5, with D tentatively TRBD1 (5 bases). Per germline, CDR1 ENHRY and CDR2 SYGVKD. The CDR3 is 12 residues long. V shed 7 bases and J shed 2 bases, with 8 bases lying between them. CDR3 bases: TGTGCCATCAAAGGGGATCAAGAGACCCAGTACTTC. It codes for CAIKGDQETQYF.

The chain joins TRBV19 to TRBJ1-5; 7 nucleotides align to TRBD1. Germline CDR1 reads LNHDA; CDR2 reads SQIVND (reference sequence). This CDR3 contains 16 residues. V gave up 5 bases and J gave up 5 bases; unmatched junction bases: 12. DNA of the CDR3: TGTGCCAGTAGTGAAGGGACAGAAGCAATATATCAGCCCCAGCATTTT. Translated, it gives CASSEGTEAIYQPQHF.

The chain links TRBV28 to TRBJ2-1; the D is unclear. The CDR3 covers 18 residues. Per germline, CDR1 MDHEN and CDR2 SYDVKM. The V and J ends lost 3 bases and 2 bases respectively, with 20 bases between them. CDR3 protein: CASSFRALTGRAYNEQFF. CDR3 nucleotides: TGTGCCAGCAGTTTCCGGGCTCTCACGGGCCGTGCCTACAATGAGCAGTTCTTC.

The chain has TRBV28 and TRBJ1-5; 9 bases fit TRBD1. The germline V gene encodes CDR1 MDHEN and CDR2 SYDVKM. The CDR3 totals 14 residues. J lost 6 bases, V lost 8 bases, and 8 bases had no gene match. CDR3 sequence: CASGQGQGGQPQHF. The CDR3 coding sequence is TGTGCCAGCGGCCAGGGACAGGGAGGTCAGCCCCAGCATTTT.

CDR3 in DNA: TGTGCCAGCAGCCCATACCGCTCCTACAATGAGCAGTTCTTC. It yields the protein CASSPYRSYNEQFF. The chain recombines TRBV7-2 with TRBJ2-1; no reliable D call. Looked up from germline, CDR1 is SGHTA and CDR2 is FQGNSA. Trimming pared 5 bases from V and 0 bases from J, leaving 8 bases between. The CDR3 is 14 amino acids. Variable domain in full (rest from reference TRBV7-2 and TRBJ2-1): GAGVSQSPSNKVTEKGKDVELRCDPISGHTALYWYRQSLGQGLEFLIYFQGNSAPDKSGLPSDRFSAERTGGSVSTLTIQRTQQEDSAVYLCASSPYRSYNEQFFGPGTRLTVL.